These 6 T cell receptor beta chains came from one sample sequenced in a study of hypomethylating agent response in myelodysplastic syndrome. The repertoire was sequenced with immunoSEQ multiplex PCR; TCRdb's copy has only in-frame clones and lacks some. The data show approximately 7,000 clones, with roughly 86% seen just once and roughly 17% held by the top ten. The sample consisted of bone marrow, taken before or after starting hypomethylating agent treatment for myelodysplastic syndrome (not recorded which). These receptors were collected from a human donor with myelodysplastic syndrome.

There are a few counts of this clone. The V gene is TRBV14, the J gene TRBJ2-7; 7 bases agree with TRBD1. The J segment lost 5 bases and the V segment lost 4 bases, leaving 14 bases of the junction unmatched. Per the germline V gene, CDR1 is SGHDN and CDR2 is FVKESK. The CDR3 consists of 16 residues. CDR3 nucleotide sequence: TGTGCCAGCAGCCCCCACCGGACAGGCCTCCCCCACGAGCAGTACTTC. Its protein is CASSPHRTGLPHEQYF.

The chain combines TRBV10-1 with TRBJ2-1, with TRBD2 as a possible D gene (7 bases). With 0 bases removed from V and 11 bases from J, the gap between germline ends came to 14 bases. The germline CDR1 and CDR2 sequences are WNHNN and SYGVQD (reference sequence). The CDR3 has 14 residues. In DNA, the CDR3 is TGCGCCAGCAGTGAGTCGGGGGGGCCCAGGAAGCAGTTCTTC. Translated: CASSESGGPRKQFF.

This sequence joins TRBV30 and TRBJ2-3; 10 bases line up with TRBD1. The CDR3 contains 14 residues. From germline, CDR1 is GTSNPN and CDR2 SVGIG (reference sequence). Germline trimming cut 3 bases from V and 6 bases from J; bases unmatched to any gene: 6. CDR3 residues: CAWRMDRGLDTQYF. For the CDR3, the DNA is TGTGCCTGGAGGATGGACAGGGGGTTGGATACGCAGTATTTT.

The chain has TRBV7-9 and TRBJ2-7, with D uncertain. The CDR3 is made up of 13 amino acids. Between the trimmed V and J ends, which lost 4 bases and 2 bases, there was a span of 9 bases. Germline V gene data show CDR1 as SEHNR and CDR2 as FQNEAQ (reference sequence). CDR3 bases: TGTGCCAGCAGCTCTCCAGTGACCTACGAGCAGTACTTC. This translates into CASSSPVTYEQYF. The full variable domain, in which reference TRBV7-9 and TRBJ2-7 provide the parts outside the CDR3, is DTGVSQNPRHKITKRGQNVTFRCDPISEHNRLYWYRQTLGQGPEFLTYFQNEAQLEKSRLLSDRFSAERPKGSFSTLEIQRTEQGDSAMYLCASSSPVTYEQYFGPGTRLTVT.

The chain joins TRBV4-3 to TRBJ1-6, with 10 bases fitting TRBD1. Germline CDR1 is LGHNA and CDR2 is YSLEER. The CDR3 consists of 15 residues. The junction had 3 bases not matched to a gene; V was cut back by 3 bases and J by 7 bases. The CDR3 reads CASSHGTGENSPLHF. The CDR3 region has the DNA TGCGCCAGCAGCCATGGGACAGGGGAGAATTCACCCCTCCACTTT.

V and J are TRBV7-2 and TRBJ2-7, with TRBD2 as a possible D gene (7 bases). This CDR3 is built from 14 residues. Germline V CDR1 and CDR2: SGHTA, FQGNSA. Trimming shortened V by 3 bases and J by 3 bases, and 12 bases separated the two germline ends. In DNA, the CDR3 is TGTGCCAGCAGCTTCAGGGGAGGGAACTACGAGCAGTACTTC. Translating gives CASSFRGGNYEQYF.